These 32 T cell receptor beta chains came from one sample sequenced in a study of T cells after yellow fever vaccination. TCRdb re-called the 5' RACE reads through MiXCR, storing one row per CDR3 protein. The table records hundreds of thousands of distinct CDR3 sequences, 13% of them present only once. The source material was PBMCs, sampled on the day of the yellow fever booster vaccination. These receptors were obtained from a man aged 25 to 40 who received the YFV17D yellow fever vaccine.

This clonotype occurred a few times. The rearrangement links TRBV5-1 to TRBJ2-1; 11 bases are shared with TRBD2. Germline loops: CDR1 SGHRS, CDR2 YFSETQ. The CDR3 is made up of 14 amino acids. Trimming cost V 1 base and J 8 bases; bases outside gene matches: 2. The CDR3 sequence: CASSLTSGSHEQFF. CDR3 bases: TGCGCCAGCAGCTTGACTAGCGGGAGCCATGAGCAGTTCTTC.

The rearrangement links TRBV7-2 to TRBJ1-2; 7 bases align to TRBD1. The CDR3 has 12 amino acids. V shed 5 bases and J 10 bases; nucleotides not matched to a gene: 7. The germline V gene encodes CDR1 SGHTA and CDR2 FQGNSA. This chain's CDR3 is CASSPTGITYTF. The CDR3 DNA follows: TGTGCCAGCAGCCCGACAGGGATTACCTACACCTTC.

This clonotype was detected many times. V usage is TRBV4-3 and J usage is TRBJ2-1; the D call may be TRBD1 or TRBD2 (7 bases each). Germline V gene data show CDR1 as LGHNA and CDR2 as YSLEER. There are 16 residues in the CDR3. The V end lost 4 bases, the J end lost 7 bases, and 20 bases lay between the germline ends. The CDR3 coding sequence is TGCGCCAGCAGCCCCCGCCCCCAGGGGGGGTATAATGAGCAGTTCTTC. Translated: CASSPRPQGGYNEQFF.

The chain links TRBV15 to TRBJ2-3; 9 bases line up with TRBD1. The CDR3 is 16 amino acids. Germline CDR1 reads LNHNV; CDR2 reads YYDKDF (reference sequence). J was trimmed by 3 bases and V by 1 base; bases with no gene match: 5. The CDR3 bases are TGTGCCACCAGCAGAGGGGACAGGGCGTCGACAGATACGCAGTATTTT. Its protein product is CATSRGDRASTDTQYF.

This clonotype appeared a few times. This chain connects TRBV20-1 to TRBJ2-2; maybe TRBD2 (6 bases). V was clipped by 3 bases and J by 7 bases, with 15 bases between them. The CDR3 consists of 14 residues. Germline V CDR1 and CDR2: DFQATT, SNEGSKA (reference sequence). The CDR3 nucleotides are TGCAGTGCTAGGGAGGGCTCAGCCGGCGGGGAGCTGTTTTTT. Amino acid sequence: CSAREGSAGGELFF.

The chain is built from TRBV14 and TRBJ2-7; weak D call: TRBD1 (6 bases). Trimming pared 7 bases from V and 4 bases from J, leaving 11 bases between. Looked up from germline, CDR1 is SGHDN and CDR2 is FVKESK. CDR3 size: 12 residues. The CDR3 loop is CASKRQGYEQYF. The CDR3 DNA reads as TGTGCCAGCAAAAGGCAGGGGTACGAGCAGTACTTC.

The chain links TRBV4-2 to TRBJ2-1, with TRBD2 identical over 8 bases. With V trimmed by 4 bases and J by 9 bases, 11 bases remained unmatched. The germline gives CDR1 LGHNA, CDR2 YNFKEQ. The CDR3 contains 15 residues. DNA of the CDR3: TGTGCCAGCAGCCTTGGGAGCGGGAGCCTCAGTGAGCAGTTCTTC. Translation gives CASSLGSGSLSEQFF.

This clonotype was seen a few times. This sequence joins TRBV20-1 and TRBJ2-3; perhaps TRBD1 as D (5 bases). The CDR3 runs to 14 residues. The germline V gene has CDR1 DFQATT and CDR2 SNEGSKA (reference sequence). V shed 3 bases and J shed 1 base, with 11 bases lying between them. For the CDR3, the DNA is TGCAGTGCTAGGACTGTCAGGGGCACAGATACGCAGTATTTT. Translated, it gives CSARTVRGTDTQYF.

V usage is TRBV11-2 and J usage is TRBJ1-1; 9 nucleotides agree with TRBD1. Germline trimming cut 2 bases from V and 1 base from J; bases unmatched to any gene: 11. Germline CDR1 reads SGHAT; CDR2 reads FQNNGV. The CDR3 spans 18 residues. This chain's CDR3 is CASSLRGTGYAGNTEAFF. The CDR3 nucleotides are TGTGCCAGCAGCTTACGAGGGACAGGGTATGCTGGGAACACTGAAGCTTTCTTT.

This clonotype came up a few times. The chain employs TRBV25-1 and TRBJ2-1; 8 bases line up with TRBD2. The germline V gene encodes CDR1 MGHDK and CDR2 SYGVNS. Germline trimming cut 6 bases from V and 2 bases from J; bases unmatched to any gene: 9. The CDR3 length is 16 residues. In DNA, the CDR3 is TGTGCCAGCAGAGCCCTGGGGCGGGAGGCCTACAATGAGCAGTTCTTC. It translates to CASRALGREAYNEQFF.

This clonotype has a handful of counts. This chain links TRBV7-3 with TRBJ1-1; the match to TRBD1 covers 7 bases. Germline assignment: CDR1 SGHTA and CDR2 FQGTGA. There are 16 residues in the CDR3. V gave up 4 bases and J gave up 0 bases; unmatched junction bases: 8. CDR3 coding DNA: TGTGCCAGCAGCTCCAGGGGGGGTGTAATGAACACTGAAGCTTTCTTT. This sequence encodes CASSSRGGVMNTEAFF.

This chain connects TRBV5-1 to TRBJ2-1; D possibly corresponds to TRBD2 (5 bases). The CDR3 is made up of 11 amino acids. V was clipped by 6 bases and J by 6 bases, with 7 bases between them. CDR1 SGHRS and CDR2 YFSETQ come from the germline V gene. DNA for the CDR3: TGCGCCAGCAAAGGGAGCAATGAGCAGTTCTTC. Translating it yields CASKGSNEQFF.

This clonotype was seen more than once but under ten times. This rearrangement joins TRBV5-6 to TRBJ1-2, with no clear D. Trimming took 0 bases from V and 4 from J, leaving 13 bases between them. This CDR3 spans 15 amino acids. Germline CDR1 reads SGHDT; CDR2 reads YYEEEE. CDR3 DNA: TGTGCCAGCAGCTTGGCTCTCGTTGGTTCCTATGGCTACACCTTC. Translated: CASSLALVGSYGYTF.

This sequence joins TRBV7-9 and TRBJ2-2; no clear D gene. CDR3 size: 14 residues. V dropped 3 bases and J dropped 5 bases, with 10 bases sitting between them. Per the germline V gene, CDR1 is SEHNR and CDR2 is FQNEAQ (reference sequence). The CDR3 DNA sequence: TGTGCCAGCAGCTTCAAGGTTCAGACCGGGGAGCTGTTTTTT. It encodes CASSFKVQTGELFF.

The chain combines TRBV7-3 with TRBJ2-1; tentative D call: TRBD2 (6 bases). The CDR3 is made up of 16 amino acids. Per the germline V gene, CDR1 is SGHTA and CDR2 is FQGTGA. The germline V and J ends were trimmed by 0 bases and 6 bases, with 15 bases remaining between them. In DNA form, the CDR3 reads TGTGCCAGCAGCTTAACTTCTACGGGAGCCCTCAATGAGCAGTTCTTC. Translating gives CASSLTSTGALNEQFF.

V and J are TRBV5-1 and TRBJ2-1; 10 bases match TRBD1. CDR3 length: 17 amino acids. The V gene end was trimmed by 2 bases and the J gene end by 10 bases; junction bases not matched to a gene: 15. CDR1 and CDR2 (germline): SGHRS, YFSETQ. CDR3 amino acids: CASSFLWDRGWVSEQFF. The DNA for the CDR3 is TGCGCCAGCAGCTTTTTGTGGGACAGGGGATGGGTCTCCGAGCAGTTCTTC.

This sequence joins TRBV9 and TRBJ2-2, with 7 bases matching TRBD2. Germline V gives CDR1 SGDLS, CDR2 YYNGEE. The CDR3 has 16 amino acids. Trimming removed 2 bases from V and 4 bases from J; junction bases left unmatched: 8. Here the CDR3 reads CASSVVAGAGTGELFF. The CDR3 coding sequence is TGTGCCAGCAGCGTGGTTGCGGGAGCAGGCACCGGGGAGCTGTTTTTT.

The rearrangement uses TRBV20-1 and TRBJ1-5; maybe TRBD1 (6 bases). The CDR3 sequence is 13 residues long. V dropped 5 bases and J dropped 7 bases, with 15 bases sitting between them. The V gene's germline CDR1 is DFQATT and CDR2 SNEGSKA (reference sequence). CDR3 bases: TGCAGTGCTCTATCCCTCCAGGGGCAGCCCCAGCATTTT. Its translation is CSALSLQGQPQHF.

The chain combines TRBV3-1 with TRBJ2-7; D possibly corresponds to TRBD1 (5 bases). CDR3 length: 14 residues. The V gene's germline CDR1 is LGHDT and CDR2 YNNKEL (reference sequence). The germline V and J ends were trimmed by 3 bases and 3 bases, with 12 bases remaining between them. CDR3 sequence: CASSQRQTLYEQYF. In nucleotides, the CDR3 is TGTGCCAGCAGCCAGAGACAGACTCTCTACGAGCAGTACTTC.

This clonotype was picked up a small number of times. The chain links TRBV2 to TRBJ2-2, with D perhaps matching TRBD2 (6 bases). Germline V gives CDR1 SNHLY, CDR2 FYNNEI. Deletions cut 4 bases from V and 7 bases from J, with 7 bases between. The CDR3 covers 12 residues. The CDR3 DNA follows: TGTGCCAGCAGTGGGGGGGTCGGGGAGCTGTTTTTT. As protein: CASSGGVGELFF. The full variable domain, in which reference TRBV2 and TRBJ2-2 provide the parts outside the CDR3, is EPEVTQTPSHQVTQMGQEVILRCVPISNHLYFYWYRQILGQKVEFLVSFYNNEISEKSEIFDDQFSVERPDGSNFTLKIRSTKLEDSAMYFCASSGGVGELFFGEGSRLTVL.

This clonotype was observed many times. The genes are TRBV12-3 or TRBV12-4 and TRBJ2-1, with TRBD2 matching over 9 bases. The V and J ends lost 5 bases and 7 bases, in that order; junction bases with no gene match: 9. The CDR3 consists of 15 residues. The CDR3 protein is CASSPEAGGVNEQFF. For the CDR3, the DNA is TGTGCCAGCAGTCCCGAGGCGGGAGGGGTGAATGAGCAGTTCTTC.

This clonotype has just a few counts. This chain uses TRBV12-3 or TRBV12-4 with TRBJ2-6; 10 positions match TRBD2. The CDR3 consists of 16 residues. V was pared by 6 bases and J by 2 bases, with 4 bases of the junction left unmatched. The CDR3 DNA sequence: TGTGCCAGCAGGGATCTAGCGGGAGCTGGGGCCAACGTCCTGACTTTC. It specifies CASRDLAGAGANVLTF.

The chain links TRBV7-9 to TRBJ1-1; D unclear. Germline V CDR1 and CDR2: SEHNR, FQNEAQ (reference sequence). This CDR3 region has 13 residues. V lost 5 bases, J lost 8 bases, and 15 bases lay in between. CDR3 sequence reads: CASSRPSDGEAFF. In DNA, the CDR3 is TGTGCCAGCAGCAGACCCTCCGACGGAGAAGCTTTCTTT.

There are a few counts of this clonotype. V usage is TRBV9 and J usage is TRBJ2-1; D is undetermined. Trimming removed 4 bases from V and 5 bases from J, with 13 bases in between. CDR1 SGDLS and CDR2 YYNGEE come from the germline V gene. CDR3 size: 14 residues. This CDR3 reads CASSPEFPDNEQFF. For the CDR3, the DNA is TGTGCCAGCAGCCCCGAATTCCCCGACAATGAGCAGTTCTTC.

This clonotype has a handful of counts. This sequence joins TRBV20-1 and TRBJ1-4, with a possible D match to TRBD1 (6 bases). The CDR3 loop spans 12 amino acids. The germline V gene encodes CDR1 DFQATT and CDR2 SNEGSKA (reference sequence). The germline V and J ends were trimmed by 6 bases and 5 bases, with 10 bases remaining between them. This CDR3 reads CSAPRGNEKLFF. The CDR3 bases are TGCAGTGCCCCAAGGGGGAATGAAAAACTGTTTTTT.

The chain employs TRBV6-9 and TRBJ1-1, with D perhaps TRBD1 (6 bases). Trimming removed 5 bases from V and 3 bases from J, with 22 bases in between. The length of the CDR3 is 17 residues. In germline, CDR1 is MNHGY, CDR2 SVAAGI. As DNA, the CDR3 is TGTGCCAGCAGTCGAATTAGGACAGCCCGAGAACACACTGAAGCTTTCTTT. This codes for CASSRIRTAREHTEAFF.

This clonotype was counted a few times. DNA of the CDR3: TGTGCCAGCAGCCAAGAGTGGTCTCGACTCCACTTT. It specifies CASSQEWSRLHF. The genes are TRBV14 and TRBJ1-6, with D hard to call. V lost 0 bases and J lost 16, with 10 bases in between. Germline V gene sequence: CDR1 SGHDN, CDR2 FVKESK. The CDR3 runs to 12 residues. Full variable domain (remainder filled in from reference TRBV14 and TRBJ1-6): EAGVTQFPSHSVIEKGQTVTLRCDPISGHDNLYWYRRVMGKEIKFLLHFVKESKQDESGMPNNRFLAERTGGTYSTLKVQPAELEDSGVYFCASSQEWSRLHFGNGTRLTVT.

The chain carries TRBV7-8 and TRBJ2-1; no firm D call. Germline loops: CDR1 SGHVS, CDR2 FQNEAQ. The V gene lost 5 bases and the J gene lost 6 bases, with 14 bases spanning the gap. The CDR3 has 14 amino acids. The CDR3: CASSPRVGPNEQFF. CDR3 DNA: TGTGCCAGCAGCCCTAGAGTAGGGCCCAATGAGCAGTTCTTC.

The chain is built from TRBV5-1 and TRBJ2-3; TRBD2 matches 10 bases. The CDR3 spans 14 residues. After removal of 6 bases from V and 0 bases from J, the junction contained 1 base not matched to a gene. CDR1 SGHRS and CDR2 YFSETQ come from the germline V gene. The CDR3 here is CASMTSGSTDTQYF. In DNA, the CDR3 is TGCGCCAGCATGACTAGCGGGAGCACAGATACGCAGTATTTT.

This clonotype appeared a few times. The rearrangement uses TRBV28 and TRBJ2-7; no clear D gene. There are 13 residues in the CDR3. Trimming removed 6 bases at V and 4 bases at J, with 13 bases between. Germline lookup yields CDR1 MDHEN and CDR2 SYDVKM. CDR3: CASSPFGFYEQYF. CDR3 bases: TGTGCCAGCAGCCCCTTCGGGTTTTACGAGCAGTACTTC.

The J gene is TRBJ2-5, the V gene TRBV7-2; D is unresolved. The CDR3 spans 13 residues. Germline V CDR1 and CDR2: SGHTA, FQGNSA. Trimming cost V 6 bases and J 3 bases, with 11 bases left between them. CDR3 amino acids: CASSKNRKETQYF. CDR3 nucleotides: TGTGCCAGCAGTAAAAACAGAAAAGAGACCCAGTACTTC.

This clonotype was detected only a few times. The chain carries TRBV18 and TRBJ2-5; 11 nucleotides line up with TRBD1. Trimming at V came to 3 bases and at J to 1 base, leaving 4 bases not matched to a gene. CDR1 KGHSH and CDR2 LQKENI come from the germline V gene. The CDR3 sequence is 16 residues long. CDR3 DNA sequence: TGTGCCAGCTCACCCCCGGGACAGGGGGGCCAAGAGACCCAGTACTTC. Translation: CASSPPGQGGQETQYF.